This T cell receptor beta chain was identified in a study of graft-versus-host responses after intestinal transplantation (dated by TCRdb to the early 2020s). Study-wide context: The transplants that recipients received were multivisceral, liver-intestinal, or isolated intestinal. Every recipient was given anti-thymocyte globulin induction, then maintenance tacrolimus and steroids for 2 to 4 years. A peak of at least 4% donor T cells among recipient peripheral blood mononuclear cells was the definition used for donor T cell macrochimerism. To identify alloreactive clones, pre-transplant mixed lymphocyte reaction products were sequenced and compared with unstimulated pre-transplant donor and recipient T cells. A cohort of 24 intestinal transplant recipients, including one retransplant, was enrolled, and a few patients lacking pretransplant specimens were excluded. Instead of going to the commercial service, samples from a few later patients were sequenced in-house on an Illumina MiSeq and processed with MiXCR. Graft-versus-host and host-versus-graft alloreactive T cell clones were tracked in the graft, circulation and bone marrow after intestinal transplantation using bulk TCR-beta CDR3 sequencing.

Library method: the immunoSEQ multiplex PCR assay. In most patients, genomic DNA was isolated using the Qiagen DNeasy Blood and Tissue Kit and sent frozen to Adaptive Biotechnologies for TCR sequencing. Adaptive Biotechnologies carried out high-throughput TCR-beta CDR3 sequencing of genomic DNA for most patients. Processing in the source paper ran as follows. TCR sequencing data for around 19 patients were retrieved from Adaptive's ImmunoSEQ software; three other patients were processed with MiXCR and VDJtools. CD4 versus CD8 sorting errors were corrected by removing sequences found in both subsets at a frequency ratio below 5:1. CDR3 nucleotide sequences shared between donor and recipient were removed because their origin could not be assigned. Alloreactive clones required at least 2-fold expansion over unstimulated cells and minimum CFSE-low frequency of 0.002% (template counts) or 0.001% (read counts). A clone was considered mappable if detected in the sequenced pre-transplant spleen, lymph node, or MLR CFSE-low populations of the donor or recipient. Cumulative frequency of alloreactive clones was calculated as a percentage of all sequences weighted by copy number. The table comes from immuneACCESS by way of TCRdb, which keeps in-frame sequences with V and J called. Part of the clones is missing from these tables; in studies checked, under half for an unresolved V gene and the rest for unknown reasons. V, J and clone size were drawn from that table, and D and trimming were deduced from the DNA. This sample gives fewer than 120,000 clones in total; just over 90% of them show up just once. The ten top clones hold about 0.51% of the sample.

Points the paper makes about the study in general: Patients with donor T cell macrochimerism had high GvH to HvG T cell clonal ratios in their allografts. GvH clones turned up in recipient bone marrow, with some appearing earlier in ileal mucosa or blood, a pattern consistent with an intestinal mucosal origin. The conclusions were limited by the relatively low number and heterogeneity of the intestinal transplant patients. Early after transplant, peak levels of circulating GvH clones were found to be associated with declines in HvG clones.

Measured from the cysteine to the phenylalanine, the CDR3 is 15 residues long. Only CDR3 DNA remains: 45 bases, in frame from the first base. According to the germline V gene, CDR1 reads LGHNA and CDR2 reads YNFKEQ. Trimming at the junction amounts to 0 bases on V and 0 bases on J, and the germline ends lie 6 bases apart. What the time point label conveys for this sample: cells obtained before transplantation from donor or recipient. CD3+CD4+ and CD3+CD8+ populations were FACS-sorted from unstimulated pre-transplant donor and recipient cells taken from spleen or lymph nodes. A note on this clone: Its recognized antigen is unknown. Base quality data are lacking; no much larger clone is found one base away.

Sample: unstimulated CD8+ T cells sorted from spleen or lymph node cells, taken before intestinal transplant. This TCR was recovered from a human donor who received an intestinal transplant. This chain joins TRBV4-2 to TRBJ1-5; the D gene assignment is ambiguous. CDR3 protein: CASSQETYSNQPQHF. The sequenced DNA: TGTGCCAGCAGCCAAGAAACTTATAGCAATCAGCCCCAGCATTTT.